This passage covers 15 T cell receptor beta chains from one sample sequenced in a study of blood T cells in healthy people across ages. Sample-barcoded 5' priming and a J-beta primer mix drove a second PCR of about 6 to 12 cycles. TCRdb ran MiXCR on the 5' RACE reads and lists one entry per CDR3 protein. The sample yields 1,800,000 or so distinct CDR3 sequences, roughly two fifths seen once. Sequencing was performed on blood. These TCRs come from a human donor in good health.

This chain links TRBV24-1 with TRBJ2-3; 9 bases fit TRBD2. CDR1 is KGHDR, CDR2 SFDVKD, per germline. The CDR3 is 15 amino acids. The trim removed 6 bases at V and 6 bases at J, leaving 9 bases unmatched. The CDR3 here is CATSLTSGPVDTQYF. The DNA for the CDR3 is TGTGCCACCAGTCTGACTAGCGGCCCCGTTGATACGCAGTATTTT.

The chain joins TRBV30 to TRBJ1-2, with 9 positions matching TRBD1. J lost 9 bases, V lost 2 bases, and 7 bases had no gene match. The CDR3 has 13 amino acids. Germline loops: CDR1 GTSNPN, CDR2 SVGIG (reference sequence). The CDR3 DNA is TGTGCCTGGAGTTTAACAGGGGGCGTGAGCTACACCTTC. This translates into CAWSLTGGVSYTF.

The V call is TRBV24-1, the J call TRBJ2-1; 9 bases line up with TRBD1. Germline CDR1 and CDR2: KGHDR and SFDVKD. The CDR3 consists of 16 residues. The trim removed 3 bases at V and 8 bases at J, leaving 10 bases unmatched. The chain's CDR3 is CATSDRVTGGVDEQFF. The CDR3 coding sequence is TGTGCCACCAGTGATAGGGTGACAGGGGGTGTTGATGAGCAGTTCTTC.

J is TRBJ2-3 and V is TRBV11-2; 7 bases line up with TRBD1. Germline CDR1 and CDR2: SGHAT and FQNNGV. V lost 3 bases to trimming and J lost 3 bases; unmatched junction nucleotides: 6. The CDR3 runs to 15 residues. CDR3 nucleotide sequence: TGTGCCAGCAGCTTGGGGACAGCAGCGACAGATACGCAGTATTTT. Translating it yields CASSLGTAATDTQYF.

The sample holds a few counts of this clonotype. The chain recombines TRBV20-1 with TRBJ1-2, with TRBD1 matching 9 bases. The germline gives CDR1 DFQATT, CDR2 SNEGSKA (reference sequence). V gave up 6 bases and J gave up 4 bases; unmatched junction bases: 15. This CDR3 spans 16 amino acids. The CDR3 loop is CSAPPSPLDRGYGYTF. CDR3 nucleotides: TGCAGTGCCCCCCCGAGCCCCCTGGACAGGGGCTATGGCTACACCTTC.

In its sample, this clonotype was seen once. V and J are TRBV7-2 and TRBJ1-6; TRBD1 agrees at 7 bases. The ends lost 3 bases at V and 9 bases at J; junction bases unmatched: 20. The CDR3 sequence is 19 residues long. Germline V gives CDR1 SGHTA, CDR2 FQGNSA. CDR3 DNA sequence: TGTGCCAGCAGCTTTACAGGGGCCTCTTATAGGGGCGAGGGTTCACCCCTCCACTTT. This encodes CASSFTGASYRGEGSPLHF.

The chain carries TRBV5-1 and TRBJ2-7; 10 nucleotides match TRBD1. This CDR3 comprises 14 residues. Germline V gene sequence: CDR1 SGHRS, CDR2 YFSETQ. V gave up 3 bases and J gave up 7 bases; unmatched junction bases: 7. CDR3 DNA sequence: TGCGCCAGCAGCTCGTCGGGGACAGGGGAGGAGCAGTACTTC. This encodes CASSSSGTGEEQYF.

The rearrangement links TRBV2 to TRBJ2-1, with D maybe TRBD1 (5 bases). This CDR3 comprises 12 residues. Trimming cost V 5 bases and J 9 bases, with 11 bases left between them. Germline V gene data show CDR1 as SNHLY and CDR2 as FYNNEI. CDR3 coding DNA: TGTGCCAGCAGTCCCCAAGGGGTTGAGCAGTTCTTC. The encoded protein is CASSPQGVEQFF.

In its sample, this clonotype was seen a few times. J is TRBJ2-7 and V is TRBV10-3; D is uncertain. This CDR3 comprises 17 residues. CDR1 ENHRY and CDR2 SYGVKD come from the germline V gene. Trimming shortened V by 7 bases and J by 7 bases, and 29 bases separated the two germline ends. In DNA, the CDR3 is TGTGCCATCATTATCCCGGGCACAGACCGACCTTTTAGAGAGCAGTACTTC. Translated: CAIIIPGTDRPFREQYF.

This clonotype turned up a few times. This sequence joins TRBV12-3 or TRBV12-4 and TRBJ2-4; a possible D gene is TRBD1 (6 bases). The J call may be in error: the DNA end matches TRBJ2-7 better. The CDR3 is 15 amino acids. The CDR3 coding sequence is TGTGCCAGCAGGACTTCAGGGATGGGACACCACGAGCAGTACTTC. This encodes CASRTSGMGHHEQYF.

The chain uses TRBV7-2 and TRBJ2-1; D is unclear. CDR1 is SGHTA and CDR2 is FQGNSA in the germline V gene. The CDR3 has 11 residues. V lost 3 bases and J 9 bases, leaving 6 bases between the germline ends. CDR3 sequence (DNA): TGTGCCAGCAGCTTGAGCTTTGAGCAGTTCTTC. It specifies CASSLSFEQFF. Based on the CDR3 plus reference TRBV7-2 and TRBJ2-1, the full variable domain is GAGVSQSPSNKVTEKGKDVELRCDPISGHTALYWYRQSLGQGLEFLIYFQGNSAPDKSGLPSDRFSAERTGGSVSTLTIQRTQQEDSAVYLCASSLSFEQFFGPGTRLTVL.

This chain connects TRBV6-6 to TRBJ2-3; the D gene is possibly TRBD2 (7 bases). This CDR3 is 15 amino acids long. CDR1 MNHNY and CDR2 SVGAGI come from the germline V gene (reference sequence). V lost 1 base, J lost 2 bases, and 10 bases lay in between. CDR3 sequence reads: CASSYYGGLTDTQYF. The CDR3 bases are TGTGCCAGCAGTTACTACGGGGGGCTCACAGATACGCAGTATTTT.

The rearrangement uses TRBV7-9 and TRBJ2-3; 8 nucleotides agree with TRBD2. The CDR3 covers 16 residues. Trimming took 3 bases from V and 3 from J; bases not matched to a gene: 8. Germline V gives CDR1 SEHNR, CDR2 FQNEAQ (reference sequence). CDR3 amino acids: CASSLADGRATDTQYF. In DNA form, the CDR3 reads TGTGCCAGCAGCTTGGCGGACGGGAGGGCAACAGATACGCAGTATTTT.

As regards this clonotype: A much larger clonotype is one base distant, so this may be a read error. CDR3 coding DNA: TGTGCCAGCAGCTTAGACAGTAACGATGAGCAGTTCTTC. Amino acid sequence: CASSLDSNDEQFF. The V and J genes are TRBV7-2 and TRBJ2-1; no firm D call. Germline V gene data show CDR1 as SGHTA and CDR2 as FQGNSA. The CDR3 is 13 amino acids. V was cut by 1 base and J by 8 bases, with 9 bases left in between.

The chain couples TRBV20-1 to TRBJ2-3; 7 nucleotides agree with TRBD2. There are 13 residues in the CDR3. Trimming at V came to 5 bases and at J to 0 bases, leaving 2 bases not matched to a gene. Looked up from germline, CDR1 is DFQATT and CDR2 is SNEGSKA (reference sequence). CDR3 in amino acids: CSAPTSSTDTQYF. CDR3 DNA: TGCAGTGCTCCGACTAGCAGCACAGATACGCAGTATTTT.